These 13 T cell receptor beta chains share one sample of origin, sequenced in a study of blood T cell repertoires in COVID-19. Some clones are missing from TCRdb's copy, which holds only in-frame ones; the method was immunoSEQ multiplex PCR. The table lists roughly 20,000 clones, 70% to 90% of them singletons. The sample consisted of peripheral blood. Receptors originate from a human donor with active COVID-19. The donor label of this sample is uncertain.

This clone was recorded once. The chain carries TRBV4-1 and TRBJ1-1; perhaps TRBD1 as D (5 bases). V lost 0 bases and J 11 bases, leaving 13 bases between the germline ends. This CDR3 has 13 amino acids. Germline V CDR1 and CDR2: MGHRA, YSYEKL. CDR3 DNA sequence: TGCGCCAGCAGCCAAGAATGGGGCCCCAAGGCTTTCTTT. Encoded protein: CASSQEWGPKAFF.

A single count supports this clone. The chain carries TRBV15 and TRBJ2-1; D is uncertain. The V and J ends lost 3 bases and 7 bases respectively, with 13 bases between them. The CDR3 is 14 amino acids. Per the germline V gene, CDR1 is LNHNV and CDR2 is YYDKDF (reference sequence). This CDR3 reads CATSRKFPTNEQFF. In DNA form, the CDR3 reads TGTGCCACCAGCAGGAAGTTCCCAACAAATGAGCAGTTCTTC. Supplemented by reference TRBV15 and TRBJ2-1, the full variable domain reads DAMVIQNPRYQVTQFGKPVTLSCSQTLNHNVMYWYQQKSSQAPKLLFHYYDKDFNNEADTPDNFQSRRPNTSFCFLDIRSPGLGDTAMYLCATSRKFPTNEQFFGPGTRLTVL.

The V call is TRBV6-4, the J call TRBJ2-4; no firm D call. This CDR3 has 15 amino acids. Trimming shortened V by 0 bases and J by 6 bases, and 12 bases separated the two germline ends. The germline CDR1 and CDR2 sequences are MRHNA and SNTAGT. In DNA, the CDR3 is TGTGCCAGCAGTGACTCGAAGGATCCGGGAAACATTCAGTACTTC. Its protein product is CASSDSKDPGNIQYF.

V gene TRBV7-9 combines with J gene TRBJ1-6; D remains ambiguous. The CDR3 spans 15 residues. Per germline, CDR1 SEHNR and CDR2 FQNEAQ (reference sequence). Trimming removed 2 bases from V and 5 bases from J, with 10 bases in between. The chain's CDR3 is CASSLNNNNNSPLHF. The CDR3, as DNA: TGTGCCAGCAGCTTAAACAACAACAATAATTCACCCCTCCACTTT.

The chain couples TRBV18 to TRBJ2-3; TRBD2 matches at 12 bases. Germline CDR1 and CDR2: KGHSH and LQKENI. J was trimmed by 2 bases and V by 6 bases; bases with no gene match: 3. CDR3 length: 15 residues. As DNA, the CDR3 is TGTGCCAGCTCTGGACTAGCGGGGACCACAGATACGCAGTATTTT. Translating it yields CASSGLAGTTDTQYF.

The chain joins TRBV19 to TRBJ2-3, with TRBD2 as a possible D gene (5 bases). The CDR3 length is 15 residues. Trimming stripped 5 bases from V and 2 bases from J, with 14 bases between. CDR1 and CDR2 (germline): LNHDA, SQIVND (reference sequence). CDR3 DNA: TGTGCCAGTAGTTACGAGGGAAGGGCCACAGATACGCAGTATTTT. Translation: CASSYEGRATDTQYF.

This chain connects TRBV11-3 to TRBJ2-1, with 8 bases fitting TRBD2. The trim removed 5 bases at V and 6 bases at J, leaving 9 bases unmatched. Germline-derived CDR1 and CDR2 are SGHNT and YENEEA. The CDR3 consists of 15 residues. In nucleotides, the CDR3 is TGTGCCAGCAGCGTCCAGAGCGGGAGTGGCAATGAGCAGTTCTTC. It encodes CASSVQSGSGNEQFF. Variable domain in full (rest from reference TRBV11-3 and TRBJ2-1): EAGVVQSPRYKIIEKKQPVAFWCNPISGHNTLYWYLQNLGQGPELLIRYENEEAVDDSQLPKDRFSAERLKGVDSTLKIQPAELGDSAVYLCASSVQSGSGNEQFFGPGTRLTVL.

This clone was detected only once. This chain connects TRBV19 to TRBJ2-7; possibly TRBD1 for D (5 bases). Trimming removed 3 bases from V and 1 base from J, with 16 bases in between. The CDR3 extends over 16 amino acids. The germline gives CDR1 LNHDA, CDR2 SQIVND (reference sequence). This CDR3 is CASSMGMQGFSYEQYF. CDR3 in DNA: TGTGCCAGTAGTATGGGTATGCAGGGATTTTCCTACGAGCAGTACTTC. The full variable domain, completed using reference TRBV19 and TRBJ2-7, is DGGITQSPKYLFRKEGQNVTLSCEQNLNHDAMYWYRQDPGQGLRLIYYSQIVNDFQKGDIAEGYSVSREKKESFPLTVTSAQKNPTAFYLCASSMGMQGFSYEQYFGPGTRLTVT.

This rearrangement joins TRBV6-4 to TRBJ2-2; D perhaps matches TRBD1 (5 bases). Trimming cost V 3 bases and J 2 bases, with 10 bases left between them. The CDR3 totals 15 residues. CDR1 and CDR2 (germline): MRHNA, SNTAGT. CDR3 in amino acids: CASSEQALNTGELFF. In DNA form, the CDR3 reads TGTGCCAGCAGTGAACAGGCTCTCAACACCGGGGAGCTGTTTTTT.

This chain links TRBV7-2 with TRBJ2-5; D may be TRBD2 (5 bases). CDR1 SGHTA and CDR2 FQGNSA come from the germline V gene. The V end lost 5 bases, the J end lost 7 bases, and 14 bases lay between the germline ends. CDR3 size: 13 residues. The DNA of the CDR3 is TGTGCCAGCAGCCAAACTAGTTACGGGACCCAGTACTTC. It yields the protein CASSQTSYGTQYF. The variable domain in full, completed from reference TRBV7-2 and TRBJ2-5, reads GAGVSQSPSNKVTEKGKDVELRCDPISGHTALYWYRQSLGQGLEFLIYFQGNSAPDKSGLPSDRFSAERTGGSVSTLTIQRTQQEDSAVYLCASSQTSYGTQYFGPGTRLLVL.

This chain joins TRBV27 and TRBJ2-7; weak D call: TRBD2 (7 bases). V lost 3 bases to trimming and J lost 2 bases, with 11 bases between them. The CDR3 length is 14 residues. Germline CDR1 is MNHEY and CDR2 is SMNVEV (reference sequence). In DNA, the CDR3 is TGTGCCAGCAGTTTGGGGGGGGCGACCTACGAGCAGTACTTC. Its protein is CASSLGGATYEQYF.

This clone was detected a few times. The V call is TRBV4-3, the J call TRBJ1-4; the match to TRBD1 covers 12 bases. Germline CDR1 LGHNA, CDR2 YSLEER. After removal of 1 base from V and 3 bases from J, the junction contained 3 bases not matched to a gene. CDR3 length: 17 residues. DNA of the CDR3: TGCGCCAGCAGCCAAGGATGGGACAGGGGGCCTAATGAAAAACTGTTTTTT. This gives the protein CASSQGWDRGPNEKLFF.

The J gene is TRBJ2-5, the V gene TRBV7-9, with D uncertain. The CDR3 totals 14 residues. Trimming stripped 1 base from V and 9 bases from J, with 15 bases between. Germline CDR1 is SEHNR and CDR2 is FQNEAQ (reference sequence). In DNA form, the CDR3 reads TGTGCCAGCAGCTTAGATGTTACTGTGGGCTCCCAGTACTTC. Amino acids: CASSLDVTVGSQYF. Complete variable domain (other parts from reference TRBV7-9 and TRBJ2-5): DTGVSQNPRHKITKRGQNVTFRCDPISEHNRLYWYRQTLGQGPEFLTYFQNEAQLEKSRLLSDRFSAERPKGSFSTLEIQRTEQGDSAMYLCASSLDVTVGSQYFGPGTRLLVL.